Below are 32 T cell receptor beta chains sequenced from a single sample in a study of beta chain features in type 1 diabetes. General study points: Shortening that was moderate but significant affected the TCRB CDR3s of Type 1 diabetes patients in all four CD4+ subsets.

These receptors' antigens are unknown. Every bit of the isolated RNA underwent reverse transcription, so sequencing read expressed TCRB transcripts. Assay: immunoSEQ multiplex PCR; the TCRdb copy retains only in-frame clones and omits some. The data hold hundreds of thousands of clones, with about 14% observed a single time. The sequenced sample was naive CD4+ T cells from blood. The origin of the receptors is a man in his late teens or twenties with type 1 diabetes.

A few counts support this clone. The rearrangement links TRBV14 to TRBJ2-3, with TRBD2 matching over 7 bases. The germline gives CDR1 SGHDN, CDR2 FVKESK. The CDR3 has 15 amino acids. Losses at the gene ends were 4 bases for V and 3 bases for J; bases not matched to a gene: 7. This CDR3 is CASSLNIGGTDTQYF. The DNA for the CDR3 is TGTGCCAGCAGCCTAAACATCGGGGGGACAGATACGCAGTATTTT.

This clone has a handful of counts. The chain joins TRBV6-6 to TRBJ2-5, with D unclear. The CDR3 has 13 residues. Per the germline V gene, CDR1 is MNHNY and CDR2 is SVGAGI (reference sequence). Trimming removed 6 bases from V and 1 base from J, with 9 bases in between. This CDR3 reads CASSFNSQETQYF. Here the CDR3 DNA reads TGTGCCAGCAGCTTCAATTCCCAAGAGACCCAGTACTTC.

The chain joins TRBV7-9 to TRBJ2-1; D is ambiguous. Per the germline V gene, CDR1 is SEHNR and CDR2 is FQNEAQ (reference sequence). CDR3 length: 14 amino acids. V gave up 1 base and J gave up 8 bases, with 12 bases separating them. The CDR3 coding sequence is TGTGCCAGCAGCTTAGTGTCGGTGGGCGATGAGCAGTTCTTC. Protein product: CASSLVSVGDEQFF.

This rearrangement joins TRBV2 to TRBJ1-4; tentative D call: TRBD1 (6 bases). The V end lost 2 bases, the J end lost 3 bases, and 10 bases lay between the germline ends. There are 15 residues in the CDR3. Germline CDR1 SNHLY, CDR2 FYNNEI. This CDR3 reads CASSELQGANEKLFF. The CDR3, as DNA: TGTGCCAGCAGTGAACTACAGGGAGCTAATGAAAAACTGTTTTTT.

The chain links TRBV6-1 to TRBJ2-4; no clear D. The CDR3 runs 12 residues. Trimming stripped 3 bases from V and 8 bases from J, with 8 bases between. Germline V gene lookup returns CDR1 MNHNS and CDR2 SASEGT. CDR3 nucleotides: TGTGCCAGCAGTGATGGTCGGGACATTCAGTACTTC. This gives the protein CASSDGRDIQYF.

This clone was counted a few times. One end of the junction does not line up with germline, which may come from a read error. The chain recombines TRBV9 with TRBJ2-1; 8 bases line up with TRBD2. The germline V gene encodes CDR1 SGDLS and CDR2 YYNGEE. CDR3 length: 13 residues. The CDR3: CASSGASYNEQFF. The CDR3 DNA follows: TGTGCCAGTAGCGGGGCTAGCTACAATGAGCAGTTCTTC. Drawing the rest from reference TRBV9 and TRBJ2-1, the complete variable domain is DSGVTQTPKHLITATGQRVTLRCSPRSGDLSVYWYQQSLDQGLQFLIQYYNGEERAKGNILERFSAQQFPDLHSELNLSSLELGDSALYFCASSGASYNEQFFGPGTRLTVL.

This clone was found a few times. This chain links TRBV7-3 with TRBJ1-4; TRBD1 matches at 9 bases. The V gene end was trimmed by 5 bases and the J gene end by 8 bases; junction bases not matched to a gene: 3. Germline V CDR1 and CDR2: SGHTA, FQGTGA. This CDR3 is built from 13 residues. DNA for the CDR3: TGTGCCAGCAGCAGGGACAGGGACGAAAAACTGTTTTTT. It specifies CASSRDRDEKLFF. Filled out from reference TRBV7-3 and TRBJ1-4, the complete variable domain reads GAGVSQTPSNKVTEKGKYVELRCDPISGHTALYWYRQSLGQGPEFLIYFQGTGAADDSGLPNDRFFAVRPEGSVSTLKIQRTERGDSAVYLCASSRDRDEKLFFGSGTQLSVL.

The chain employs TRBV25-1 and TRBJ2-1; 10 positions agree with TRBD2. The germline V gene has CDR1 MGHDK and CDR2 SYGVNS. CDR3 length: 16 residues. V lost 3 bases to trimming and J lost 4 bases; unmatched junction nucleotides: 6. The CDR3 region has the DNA TGTGCCAGCAGTGATCCAGCGGGAGGGGTATACAATGAGCAGTTCTTC. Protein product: CASSDPAGGVYNEQFF.

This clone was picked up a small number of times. The CDR3 sequence: CASSLVGGTGQETQYF. The CDR3, as DNA: TGCGCCAGCAGCCTCGTAGGTGGGACAGGACAAGAGACCCAGTACTTC. V and J are TRBV5-1 and TRBJ2-5; 8 bases align to TRBD1. CDR1 is SGHRS and CDR2 is YFSETQ in the germline V gene. There are 16 residues in the CDR3. The V and J ends lost 4 bases and 2 bases, in that order; junction bases with no gene match: 10.

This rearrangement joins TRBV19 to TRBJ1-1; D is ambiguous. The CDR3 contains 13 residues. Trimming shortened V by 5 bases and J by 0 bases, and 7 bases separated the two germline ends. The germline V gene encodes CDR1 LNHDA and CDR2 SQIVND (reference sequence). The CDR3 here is CASSLTLNTEAFF. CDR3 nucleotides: TGTGCCAGTAGTCTCACGCTGAACACTGAAGCTTTCTTT. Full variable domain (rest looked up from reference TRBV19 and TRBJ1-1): DGGITQSPKYLFRKEGQNVTLSCEQNLNHDAMYWYRQDPGQGLRLIYYSQIVNDFQKGDIAEGYSVSREKKESFPLTVTSAQKNPTAFYLCASSLTLNTEAFFGQGTRLTVV.

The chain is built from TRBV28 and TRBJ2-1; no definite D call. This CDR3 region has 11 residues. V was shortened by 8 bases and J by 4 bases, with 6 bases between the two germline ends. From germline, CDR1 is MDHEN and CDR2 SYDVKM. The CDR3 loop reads CASENYNEQFF. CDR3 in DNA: TGTGCCAGCGAAAATTACAATGAGCAGTTCTTC.

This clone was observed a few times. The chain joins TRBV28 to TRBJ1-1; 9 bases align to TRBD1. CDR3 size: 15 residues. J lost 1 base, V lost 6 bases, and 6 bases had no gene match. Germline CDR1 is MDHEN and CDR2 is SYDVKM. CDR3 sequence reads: CASSPPGQGNTEAFF. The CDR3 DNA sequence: TGTGCCAGCAGCCCGCCGGGACAGGGGAACACTGAAGCTTTCTTT.

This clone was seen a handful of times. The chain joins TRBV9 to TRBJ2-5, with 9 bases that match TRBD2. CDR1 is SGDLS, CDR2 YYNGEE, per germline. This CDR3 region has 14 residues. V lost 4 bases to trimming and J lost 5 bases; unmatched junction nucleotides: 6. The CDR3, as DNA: TGTGCCAGCAGCCGGACCGGGACTAGCGAGACCCAGTACTTC. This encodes CASSRTGTSETQYF.

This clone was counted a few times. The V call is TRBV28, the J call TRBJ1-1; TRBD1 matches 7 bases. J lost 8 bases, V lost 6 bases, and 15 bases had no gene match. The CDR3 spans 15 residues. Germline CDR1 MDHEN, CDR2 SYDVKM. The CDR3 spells CASRPRQGRVPEAFF. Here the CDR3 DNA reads TGTGCCAGCAGACCCCGACAGGGAAGGGTCCCGGAAGCTTTCTTT.

CDR3 protein: CASMESNQPQHF. CDR3 DNA sequence: TGTGCCAGCATGGAGAGCAATCAGCCCCAGCATTTT. The chain carries TRBV28 and TRBJ1-5; unclear D gene. The V gene lost 7 bases and the J gene lost 1 base, with 5 bases spanning the gap. Germline V gene data show CDR1 as MDHEN and CDR2 as SYDVKM. The CDR3 runs 12 residues. The full variable domain, completed using reference TRBV28 and TRBJ1-5, is DVKVTQSSRYLVKRTGEKVFLECVQDMDHENMFWYRQDPGLGLRLIYFSYDVKMKEKGDIPEGYSVSREKKERFSLILESASTNQTSMYLCASMESNQPQHFGDGTRLSIL.

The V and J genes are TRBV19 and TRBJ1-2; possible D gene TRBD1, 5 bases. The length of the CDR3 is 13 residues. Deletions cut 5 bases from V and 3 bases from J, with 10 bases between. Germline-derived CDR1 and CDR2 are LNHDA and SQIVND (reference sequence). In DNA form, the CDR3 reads TGTGCCAGTAGTCCAGGGTCTGACTATGGCTACACCTTC. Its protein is CASSPGSDYGYTF.

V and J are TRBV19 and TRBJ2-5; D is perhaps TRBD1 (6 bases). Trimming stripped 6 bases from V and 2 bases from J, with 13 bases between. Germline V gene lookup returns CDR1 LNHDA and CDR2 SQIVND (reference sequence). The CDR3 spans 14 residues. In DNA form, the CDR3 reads TGTGCCAGTAGCAGCAGAGGGGGTCAAGAGACCCAGTACTTC. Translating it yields CASSSRGGQETQYF.

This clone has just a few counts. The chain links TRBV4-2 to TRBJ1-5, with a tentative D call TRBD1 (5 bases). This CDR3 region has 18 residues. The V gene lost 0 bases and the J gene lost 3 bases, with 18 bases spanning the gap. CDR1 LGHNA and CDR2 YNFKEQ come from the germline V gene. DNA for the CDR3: TGTGCCAGCAGCCAAGACTCAGCGGCCGCGGACAACAATCAGCCCCAGCATTTT. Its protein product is CASSQDSAAADNNQPQHF.

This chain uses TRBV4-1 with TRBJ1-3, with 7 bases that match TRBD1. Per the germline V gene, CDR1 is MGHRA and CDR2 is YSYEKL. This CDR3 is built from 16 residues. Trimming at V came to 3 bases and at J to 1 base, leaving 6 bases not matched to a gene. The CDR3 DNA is TGCGCCAGCAGCCAGGTTTCGGGACAGTCTGGAAACACCATATATTTT. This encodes CASSQVSGQSGNTIYF.

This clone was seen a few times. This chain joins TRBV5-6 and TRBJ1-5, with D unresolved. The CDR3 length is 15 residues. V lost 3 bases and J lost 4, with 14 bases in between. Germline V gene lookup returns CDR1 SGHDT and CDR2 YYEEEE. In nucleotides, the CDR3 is TGTGCCAGCAGCTCAACTCTCACGGGGAATCAGCCCCAGCATTTT. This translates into CASSSTLTGNQPQHF. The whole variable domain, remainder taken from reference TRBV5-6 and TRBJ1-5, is DAGVTQSPTHLIKTRGQQVTLRCSPKSGHDTVSWYQQALGQGPQFIFQYYEEEERQRGNFPDRFSGHQFPNYSSELNVNALLLGDSALYLCASSSTLTGNQPQHFGDGTRLSIL.

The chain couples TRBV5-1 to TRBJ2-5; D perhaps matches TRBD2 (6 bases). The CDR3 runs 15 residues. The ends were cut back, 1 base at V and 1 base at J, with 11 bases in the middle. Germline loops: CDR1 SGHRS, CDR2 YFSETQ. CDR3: CASSLFSRGQETQYF. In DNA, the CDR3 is TGCGCCAGCAGCTTGTTCTCGCGGGGCCAAGAGACCCAGTACTTC.

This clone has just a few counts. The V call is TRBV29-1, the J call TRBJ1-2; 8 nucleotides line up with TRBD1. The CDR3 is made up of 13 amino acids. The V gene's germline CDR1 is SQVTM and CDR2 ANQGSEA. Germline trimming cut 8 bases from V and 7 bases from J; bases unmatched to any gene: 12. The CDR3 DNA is TGCAGCTCTACCGACGGCAGGGGGCTTGGCTACACCTTC. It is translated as CSSTDGRGLGYTF. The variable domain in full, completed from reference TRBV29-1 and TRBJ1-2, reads SAVISQKPSRDICQRGTSLTIQCQVDSQVTMMFWYRQQPGQSLTLIATANQGSEATYESGFVIDKFPISRPNLTFSTLTVSNMSPEDSSIYLCSSTDGRGLGYTFGSGTRLTVV.

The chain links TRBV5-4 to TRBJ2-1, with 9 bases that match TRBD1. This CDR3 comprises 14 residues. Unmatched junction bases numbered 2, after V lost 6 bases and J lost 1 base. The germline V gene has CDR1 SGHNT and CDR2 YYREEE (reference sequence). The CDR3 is CASMDRGSYNEQFF. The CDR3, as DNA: TGTGCCAGCATGGACAGGGGTTCCTACAATGAGCAGTTCTTC.

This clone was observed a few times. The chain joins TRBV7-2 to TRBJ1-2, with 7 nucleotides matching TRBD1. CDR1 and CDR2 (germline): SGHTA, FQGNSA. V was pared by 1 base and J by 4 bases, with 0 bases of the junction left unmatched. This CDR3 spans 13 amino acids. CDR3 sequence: CASSLGTGYGYTF. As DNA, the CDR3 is TGTGCCAGCAGCTTAGGGACAGGCTATGGCTACACCTTC.

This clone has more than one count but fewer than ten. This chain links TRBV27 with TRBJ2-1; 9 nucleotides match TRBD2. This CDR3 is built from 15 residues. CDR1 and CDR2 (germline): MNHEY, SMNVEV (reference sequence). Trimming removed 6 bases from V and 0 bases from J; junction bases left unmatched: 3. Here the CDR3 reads CASSHSGSSYNEQFF. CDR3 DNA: TGTGCCAGCAGCCATAGCGGGAGCTCCTACAATGAGCAGTTCTTC.

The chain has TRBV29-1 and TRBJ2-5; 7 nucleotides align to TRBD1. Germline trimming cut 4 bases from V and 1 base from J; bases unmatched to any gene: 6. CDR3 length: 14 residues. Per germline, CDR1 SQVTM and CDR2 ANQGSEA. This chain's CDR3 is CSVGPWTGQETQYF. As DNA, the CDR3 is TGCAGCGTTGGCCCCTGGACAGGCCAAGAGACCCAGTACTTC.

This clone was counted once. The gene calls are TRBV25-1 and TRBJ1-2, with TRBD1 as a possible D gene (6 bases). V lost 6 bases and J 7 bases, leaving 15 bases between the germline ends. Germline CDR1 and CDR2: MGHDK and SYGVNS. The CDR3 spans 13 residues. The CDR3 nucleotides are TGTGCCAGCAGAACACAGGGTATGGTTGGCTACACCTTC. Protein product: CASRTQGMVGYTF.

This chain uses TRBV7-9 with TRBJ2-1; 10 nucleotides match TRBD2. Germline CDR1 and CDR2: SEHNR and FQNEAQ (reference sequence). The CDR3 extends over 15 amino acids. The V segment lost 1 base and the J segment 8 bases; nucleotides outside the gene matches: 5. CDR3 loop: CASSLELAGVHEQFF. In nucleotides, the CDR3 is TGTGCCAGCAGCTTAGAGCTAGCGGGAGTCCATGAGCAGTTCTTC.

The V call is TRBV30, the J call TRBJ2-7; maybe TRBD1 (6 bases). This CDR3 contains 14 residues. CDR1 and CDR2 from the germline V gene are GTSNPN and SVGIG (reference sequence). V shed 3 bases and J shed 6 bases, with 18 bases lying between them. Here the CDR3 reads CAWRDPGRGPEQYF. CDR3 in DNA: TGTGCCTGGAGAGACCCGGGCAGGGGACCCGAGCAGTACTTC. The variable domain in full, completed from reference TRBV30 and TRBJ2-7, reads SQTIHQWPATLVQPVGSPLSLECTVEGTSNPNLYWYRQAAGRGLQLLFYSVGIGQISSEVPQNLSASRPQDRQFILSSKKLLLSDSGFYLCAWRDPGRGPEQYFGPGTRLTVT.

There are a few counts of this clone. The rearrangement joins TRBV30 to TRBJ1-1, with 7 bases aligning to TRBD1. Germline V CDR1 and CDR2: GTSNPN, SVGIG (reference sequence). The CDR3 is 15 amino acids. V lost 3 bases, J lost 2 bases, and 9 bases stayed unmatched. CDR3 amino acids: CAWSFPDRANTEAFF. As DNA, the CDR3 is TGTGCCTGGAGCTTCCCCGACAGGGCAAACACTGAAGCTTTCTTT.

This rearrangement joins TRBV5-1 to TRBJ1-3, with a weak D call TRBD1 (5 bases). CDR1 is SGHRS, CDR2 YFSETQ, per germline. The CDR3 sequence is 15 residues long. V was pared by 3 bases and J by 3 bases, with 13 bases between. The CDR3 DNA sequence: TGCGCCAGCAGCTGGGACCGGGGCAGTGGAAACACCATATATTTT. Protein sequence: CASSWDRGSGNTIYF.

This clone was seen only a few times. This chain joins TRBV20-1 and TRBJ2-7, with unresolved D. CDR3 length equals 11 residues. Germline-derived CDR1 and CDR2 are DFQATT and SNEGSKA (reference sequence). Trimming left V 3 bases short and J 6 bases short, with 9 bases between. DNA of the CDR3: TGCAGTGCTAGGAAGGACGGCGAGCAGTACTTC. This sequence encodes CSARKDGEQYF.